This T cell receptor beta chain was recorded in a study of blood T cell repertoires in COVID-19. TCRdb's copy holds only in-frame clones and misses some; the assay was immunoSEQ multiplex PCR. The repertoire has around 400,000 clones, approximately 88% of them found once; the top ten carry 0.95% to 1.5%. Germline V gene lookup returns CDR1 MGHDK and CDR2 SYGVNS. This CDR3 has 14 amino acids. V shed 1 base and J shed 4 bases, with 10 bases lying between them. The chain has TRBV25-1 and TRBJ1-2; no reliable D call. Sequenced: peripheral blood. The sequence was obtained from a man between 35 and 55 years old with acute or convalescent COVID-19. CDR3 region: CASSELGRFYGYTF. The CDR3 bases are TGTGCCAGCAGTGAATTAGGCAGGTTCTATGGCTACACCTTC.